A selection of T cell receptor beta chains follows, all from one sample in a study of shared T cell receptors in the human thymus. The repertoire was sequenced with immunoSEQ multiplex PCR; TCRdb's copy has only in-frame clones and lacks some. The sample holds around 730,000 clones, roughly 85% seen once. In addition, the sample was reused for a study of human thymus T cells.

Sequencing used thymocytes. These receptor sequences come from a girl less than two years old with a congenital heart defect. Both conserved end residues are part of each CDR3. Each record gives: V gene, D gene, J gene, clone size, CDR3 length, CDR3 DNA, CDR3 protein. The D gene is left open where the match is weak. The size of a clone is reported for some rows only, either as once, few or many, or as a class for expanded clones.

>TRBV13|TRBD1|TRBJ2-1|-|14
TGTGCCAGCAGCTTACAGGGGGCGTACAATGAGCAGTTCTTC
CASSLQGAYNEQFF
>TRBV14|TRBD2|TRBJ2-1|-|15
TGTGCCAGCAGCCAAGGACTAGCGGGGGTTCATGAGCAGTTCTTC
CASSQGLAGVHEQFF
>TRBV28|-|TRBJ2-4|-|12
TGTGCCAGCAGTCTTCGGGAATACGGTCAGTACTTC
CASSLREYGQYF
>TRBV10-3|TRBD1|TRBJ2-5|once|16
TGTGCCATCAGTGAAACGGGACAGCGATGGCGGGAGACCCAGTACTTC
CAISETGQRWRETQYF
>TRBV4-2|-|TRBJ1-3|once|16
TGTGCCAGCAGCCAAGGGTCCCAGGGGCAAGGAAACACCATATATTTT
CASSQGSQGQGNTIYF
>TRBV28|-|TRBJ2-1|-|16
TGTGCCAGCAGTTTAATGGGGAGGCTTAATAGGAATGAGCAGTTCTTC
CASSLMGRLNRNEQFF
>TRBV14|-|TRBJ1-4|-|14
TGTGCCAGCAGCCCCACGGCAACTAATGAAAAACTGTTTTTT
CASSPTATNEKLFF
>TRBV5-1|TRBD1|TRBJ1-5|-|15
TGCGCCGGCAGCTTGGGGACAGGGGGCAGTGGGCCCCAGCATTTT
CAGSLGTGGSGPQHF
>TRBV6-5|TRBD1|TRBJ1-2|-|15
TGTGCCAGCAGTGCCTCGCCACAGGGGTTCTATGGCTACACCTTC
CASSASPQGFYGYTF
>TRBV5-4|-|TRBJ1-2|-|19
TGTGCCAGCAGCTTGGGTGGACCCAAACAGGGTAAGGACCTTTATGGCTACACCTTC
CASSLGGPKQGKDLYGYTF
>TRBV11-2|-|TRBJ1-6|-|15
TGTGCCAGCAGCTCCCGGACAGTTCAGAATTCACCCCTCCACTTT
CASSSRTVQNSPLHF
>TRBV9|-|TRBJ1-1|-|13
TGTGCCAGCAGCGTAGCTCTCCGGGGTGAAGCTTTCTTT
CASSVALRGEAFF
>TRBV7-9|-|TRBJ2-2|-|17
TGTGCCAGCAGCCCCCGGACAGATGCACCTTCCACCGGGGAGCTGTTTTTT
CASSPRTDAPSTGELFF
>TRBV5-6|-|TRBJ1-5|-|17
TGTGCCAGCAGCTTGGGTTTGCAGCGAAGCCGCGATCAGCCCCAGCATTTT
CASSLGLQRSRDQPQHF
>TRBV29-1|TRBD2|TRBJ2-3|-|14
TGCAGCGACGAAGGGACTAGCGGCGCAGATACGCAGTATTTT
CSDEGTSGADTQYF
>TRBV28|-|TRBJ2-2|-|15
TGTGCCAGCAGTTTGGACAGGGAGGGGACCGGGGAGCTGTTTTTT
CASSLDREGTGELFF
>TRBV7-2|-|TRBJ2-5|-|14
TGTGCCAGCAGCACAAGACTAAGCCAAGAGACCCAGTACTTC
CASSTRLSQETQYF
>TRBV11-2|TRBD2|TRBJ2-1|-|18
TGTGCCAGCAGCTTAGATCGGCTAGCGGGGAGCTCCTACAATGAGCAGTTCTTC
CASSLDRLAGSSYNEQFF
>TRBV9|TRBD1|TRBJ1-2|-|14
TGTGCCAGCAGCACCCGGACAGGCACCTATGGCTACACCTTC
CASSTRTGTYGYTF
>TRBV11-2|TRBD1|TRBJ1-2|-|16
TGTGCCAGCAGCTTAGATCCCGGACAGGGAGGGGGTGGCTACACCTTC
CASSLDPGQGGGGYTF
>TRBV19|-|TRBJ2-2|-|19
TGTGCCAGTAGTATTGGGCAAATGTTGTACGGCGGGGACACCGGGGAGCTGTTTTTT
CASSIGQMLYGGDTGELFF
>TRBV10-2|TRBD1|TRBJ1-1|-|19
TGCGCCAGCAGTGAAAGAACAGGGGGCTGGAACAAGGTTTATACTGAAGCTTTCTTT
CASSERTGGWNKVYTEAFF
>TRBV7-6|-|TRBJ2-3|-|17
TGTGCCAGCAGCCCAATCGGTCTAGCCCAAATGGGAGATACGCAGTATTTT
CASSPIGLAQMGDTQYF
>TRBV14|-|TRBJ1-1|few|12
TGTGCCAGCAGCCATCAGGGCAATGAAGCTTTCTTT
CASSHQGNEAFF